This T cell receptor beta chain was obtained from a study of blood T cell repertoires in COVID-19. Study overall: The analysed material was cDNA or gDNA that came from T cells, B-cell-depleted T cells, or PBMCs.

The method was immunoSEQ multiplex PCR; TCRdb's version includes in-frame clones alone and lacks a portion of them. Here the sample spans about 75,000 clones, under 90% being singletons. CDR1 is SGHNT, CDR2 YYREEE, per germline (reference sequence). Losses at the gene ends were 5 bases for V and 4 bases for J; bases not matched to a gene: 14. CDR3 length: 17 residues. The source of this sequence is a human donor in a cohort sampled during active COVID-19. The chain joins TRBV5-4 to TRBJ2-3; TRBD2 matches at 9 bases. Sequenced input: peripheral blood. This chain's CDR3 is CASRAGLRGGQADTQYF. CDR3 coding DNA: TGTGCCAGCAGGGCGGGTTTGCGGGGGGGCCAGGCAGATACGCAGTATTTT.